These T cell receptor beta chains were read from a single sample in a study of CD8+ T cells in alopecia areata. The method was immunoSEQ multiplex PCR; TCRdb's version includes in-frame clones alone and lacks a portion of them. This table has 110,000 or so clones, around 54% appearing once. The material was CD4+ T cells sorted from blood, obtained at week 24, from a patient treated with tofacitinib. Every receptor here comes from a human donor with alopecia areata. The CDR3 runs from the conserved cysteine through the conserved F or W. A D gene is named only where the DNA matches it firmly. Where a row states a size, it is once, few, many or the class of an expanded clone; other rows omit it.

clone_size,j_call,d_call,v_call,cdr3_aa,cdr3_nt
NA,TRBJ2-2,NA,TRBV7-2,CASSSTQLNTGELFF,TGTGCCAGCAGCTCGACTCAGCTTAACACCGGGGAGCTGTTTTTT
NA,TRBJ1-1,NA,TRBV30,CAFFPNTEAFF,TGTGCCTTTTTTCCGAACACTGAAGCTTTCTTT
NA,TRBJ2-7,TRBD2,TRBV7-2,CASSPTGGSSYEQYF,TGTGCCAGCAGCCCGACGGGCGGGAGCTCCTACGAGCAGTACTTC
few,TRBJ1-2,NA,TRBV7-2,CASRLEGVHYGYTF,TGTGCCAGCAGGTTGGAGGGGGTGCACTATGGCTACACCTTC
NA,TRBJ1-4,TRBD1,TRBV2,CASRTDRLIAEKLFF,TGTGCCAGCAGGACGGACAGGTTGATCGCGGAAAAACTGTTTTTT
NA,TRBJ2-6,NA,TRBV30,CASAQGASSGANVLTF,TGTGCCTCCGCCCAAGGGGCTAGCTCTGGGGCCAACGTCCTGACTTTC
NA,TRBJ2-5,NA,TRBV9,CASSVSPLTPLGTQYF,TGTGCCAGCAGCGTATCCCCCCTCACCCCGCTGGGAACCCAGTACTTC
NA,TRBJ2-7,TRBD1,TRBV7-6,CASSFEDRGHEQYF,TGTGCCAGCAGCTTTGAGGACAGGGGTCACGAGCAGTACTTC
NA,TRBJ2-1,NA,TRBV15,CATSRGVGADNEQFF,TGTGCCACCAGCAGAGGTGTTGGGGCGGACAATGAGCAGTTCTTC
NA,TRBJ2-1,NA,TRBV2,CASKGVTAETYNEQFF,TGTGCCAGCAAGGGGGTAACAGCGGAGACCTACAATGAGCAGTTCTTC
NA,TRBJ1-1,NA,TRBV19,CASSTRLRTFF,TGTGCCAGTAGTACCCGCCTGAGAACTTTCTTT
NA,TRBJ2-3,NA,TRBV10-2,CASSEPSVGTDTQYF,TGCGCCAGCAGTGAGCCTAGCGTAGGCACAGATACGCAGTATTTT
NA,TRBJ2-3,NA,TRBV5-4,CASSLMGSASTDTQYF,TGTGCCAGCAGCTTGATGGGCAGTGCTAGCACAGATACGCAGTATTTT
NA,TRBJ2-2,NA,TRBV5-4,CASSLRRDYPGELFF,TGTGCCAGCAGCTTGAGAAGGGATTACCCCGGGGAGCTGTTTTTT
NA,TRBJ1-2,NA,TRBV20-1,CSREANYGYTF,TGCAGCAGGGAGGCGAACTATGGCTACACCTTC
NA,TRBJ2-3,NA,TRBV9,CASSVEGSTDTQYF,TGTGCCAGCAGCGTAGAGGGGAGCACAGATACGCAGTATTTT
NA,TRBJ2-7,NA,TRBV29-1,CSVANDRSYEQYF,TGCAGCGTTGCGAATGACAGATCCTACGAGCAGTACTTC
NA,TRBJ1-3,NA,TRBV4-2,CADSIPWAIQSPGNTIYF,TGTGCCGACAGTATCCCATGGGCCATACAGTCACCAGGAAACACCATATATTTT
NA,TRBJ2-5,TRBD2,TRBV5-6,CASSSRGGWPETQYF,TGTGCCAGCAGCTCCCGGGGGGGCTGGCCGGAGACCCAGTACTTC
NA,TRBJ2-5,TRBD2,TRBV9,CASTPSGGVGETQYF,TGTGCCAGCACCCCCTCGGGGGGGGTCGGGGAGACCCAGTACTTC
NA,TRBJ2-1,NA,TRBV2,CASTADSYNEQFF,TGTGCCAGCACCGCAGACAGCTACAATGAGCAGTTCTTC
few,TRBJ2-7,NA,TRBV14,CASSQQGIYEQYF,TGTGCCAGCAGCCAACAGGGGATCTACGAGCAGTACTTC
NA,TRBJ2-3,TRBD2,TRBV5-1,CASSLALTSGGAWDTQYF,TGCGCCAGCAGCTTGGCCCTAACTAGCGGGGGGGCATGGGATACGCAGTATTTT
NA,TRBJ1-2,TRBD1,TRBV4-3,CASSQAEGQFYGYTF,TGCGCCAGCAGCCAGGCGGAGGGACAGTTCTATGGCTACACCTTC
NA,TRBJ1-6,NA,TRBV13,CASSLTPRGGAGSPLHF,TGTGCCAGCAGCCTAACCCCGCGGGGGGGTGCGGGGTCACCCCTCCACTTT
few,TRBJ2-7,NA,TRBV2,CASSRYRETYEQYF,TGTGCCAGCAGCCGGTACAGGGAGACCTACGAGCAGTACTTC
NA,TRBJ2-4,NA,TRBV2,CASTGTGKNIQYF,TGTGCCAGCACCGGGACCGGCAAAAACATTCAGTACTTC
NA,TRBJ1-2,NA,TRBV28,CASSQPGAGNYGYTF,TGTGCCAGCAGCCAGCCTGGCGCAGGGAACTATGGCTACACCTTC
NA,TRBJ2-3,TRBD1,TRBV7-3,CASSRQGARADTQYF,TGTGCCAGCAGCCGGCAGGGGGCTAGGGCAGATACGCAGTATTTT
NA,TRBJ1-4,NA,TRBV30,CAWSIGEEAEKLFF,TGTGCCTGGAGTATCGGAGAAGAGGCTGAAAAACTGTTTTTT
NA,TRBJ2-5,NA,TRBV2,CASSLGETQYF,TGTGCCAGCAGCCTTGGAGAGACCCAGTACTTC